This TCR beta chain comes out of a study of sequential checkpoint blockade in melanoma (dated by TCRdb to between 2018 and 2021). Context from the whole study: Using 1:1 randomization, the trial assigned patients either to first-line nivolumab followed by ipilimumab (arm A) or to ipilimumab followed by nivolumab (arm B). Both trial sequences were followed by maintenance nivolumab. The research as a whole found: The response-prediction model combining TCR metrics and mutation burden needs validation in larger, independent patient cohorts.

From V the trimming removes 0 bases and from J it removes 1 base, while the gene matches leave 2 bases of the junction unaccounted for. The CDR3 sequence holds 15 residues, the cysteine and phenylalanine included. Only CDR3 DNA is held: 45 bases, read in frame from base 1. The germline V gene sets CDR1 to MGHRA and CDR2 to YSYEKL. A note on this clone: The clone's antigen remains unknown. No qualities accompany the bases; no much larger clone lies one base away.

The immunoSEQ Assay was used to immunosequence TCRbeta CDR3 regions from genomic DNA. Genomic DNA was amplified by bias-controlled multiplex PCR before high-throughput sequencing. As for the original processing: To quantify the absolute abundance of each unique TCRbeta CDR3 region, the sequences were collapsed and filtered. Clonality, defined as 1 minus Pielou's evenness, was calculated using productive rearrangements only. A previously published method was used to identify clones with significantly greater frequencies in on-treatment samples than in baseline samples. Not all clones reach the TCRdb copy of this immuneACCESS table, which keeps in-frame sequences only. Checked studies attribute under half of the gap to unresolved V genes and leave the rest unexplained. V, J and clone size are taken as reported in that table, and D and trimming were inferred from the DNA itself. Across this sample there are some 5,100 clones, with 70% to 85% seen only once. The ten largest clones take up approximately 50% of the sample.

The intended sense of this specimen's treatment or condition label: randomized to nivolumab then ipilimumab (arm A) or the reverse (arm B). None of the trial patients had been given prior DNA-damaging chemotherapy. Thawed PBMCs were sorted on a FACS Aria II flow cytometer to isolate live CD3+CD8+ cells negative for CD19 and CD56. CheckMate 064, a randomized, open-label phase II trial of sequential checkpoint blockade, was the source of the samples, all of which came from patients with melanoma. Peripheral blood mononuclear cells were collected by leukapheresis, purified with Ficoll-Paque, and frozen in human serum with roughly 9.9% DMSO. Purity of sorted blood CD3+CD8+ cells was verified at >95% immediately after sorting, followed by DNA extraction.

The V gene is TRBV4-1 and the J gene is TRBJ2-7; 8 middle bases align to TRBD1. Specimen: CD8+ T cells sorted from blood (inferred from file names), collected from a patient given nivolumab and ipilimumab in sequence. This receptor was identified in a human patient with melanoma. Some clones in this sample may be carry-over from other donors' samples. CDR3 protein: CASSQEGQVSYEQYF. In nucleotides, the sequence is TGCGCCAGCAGCCAAGAGGGACAGGTATCCTACGAGCAGTACTTC.